The 13 T cell receptor beta chains presented below share a single source sample, sequenced in a study of shared T cell receptors in the human thymus. Here immunoSEQ multiplex PCR was the method, and the copy in TCRdb shows in-frame clones only, minus some. Here the sample spans 500,000 to 750,000 clones, approximately 88% being singletons. The same sample was also studied in work on human thymus T cells.

Sequenced sample: thymocytes. All receptors come from a boy under three years old with a congenital heart defect.

The chain has TRBV9 and TRBJ2-1; D remains unclear. Germline values: CDR1 SGDLS, CDR2 YYNGEE. Trimming left V 0 bases short and J 5 bases short, with 9 bases between. The CDR3 length is 14 residues. For the CDR3, the DNA is TGTGCCAGCAGCGTAGTCGCTAGGAACAATGAGCAGTTCTTC. Translation gives CASSVVARNNEQFF.

V gene TRBV7-2 combines with J gene TRBJ2-3; 10 bases are a match to TRBD2. Trimming removed 5 bases from V and 13 bases from J; junction bases left unmatched: 15. CDR3 size: 15 residues. Germline lookup yields CDR1 SGHTA and CDR2 FQGNSA. CDR3 bases: TGTGCCAGCAGCCCGACGGGAAGCGGGAGGGCCACAGAGTATTTT. This encodes CASSPTGSGRATEYF.

The CDR3 DNA sequence: TGTGCCAGCAGCTCGCTTGACTCAGATACGCAGTATTTT. Its protein product is CASSSLDSDTQYF. V usage is TRBV13 and J usage is TRBJ2-3; D gene unclear. V lost 4 bases and J lost 4, with 9 bases in between. From germline, CDR1 is PRHDT and CDR2 FYEKMQ (reference sequence). The CDR3 is 13 residues long.

The chain combines TRBV7-9 with TRBJ2-3; 7 nucleotides align to TRBD2. V dropped 4 bases and J dropped 11; count of bases not matched to a gene: 9. The germline V gene has CDR1 SEHNR and CDR2 FQNEAQ (reference sequence). This CDR3 has 13 residues. The CDR3 sequence is CASSSPGGLGQYF. CDR3 coding DNA: TGTGCCAGCAGCTCCCCCGGGGGGTTGGGGCAGTATTTT.

J is TRBJ2-2 and V is TRBV19; no clear D gene. The germline V and J ends were trimmed by 4 bases and 0 bases, with 9 bases remaining between them. The CDR3 sequence is 15 residues long. Germline CDR1 LNHDA, CDR2 SQIVND (reference sequence). The CDR3 reads CASSTILPNTGELFF. CDR3 DNA sequence: TGTGCCAGTAGTACCATCCTACCGAACACCGGGGAGCTGTTTTTT.

The V and J genes are TRBV11-1 and TRBJ2-7, with 8 bases lining up with TRBD2. The CDR3 totals 15 residues. The V gene's germline CDR1 is SGHAT and CDR2 FQDESV (reference sequence). The J segment lost 5 bases and the V segment lost 2 bases, leaving 8 bases of the junction unmatched. CDR3 DNA: TGTGCCAGCAGCTTAAGTAGCGGGAATTTCGACGAGCAGTACTTC. Amino acid sequence: CASSLSSGNFDEQYF.

This clone turned up a few times. The chain couples TRBV19 to TRBJ1-5; tentatively, D is TRBD1 (6 bases). Germline V gives CDR1 LNHDA, CDR2 SQIVND (reference sequence). V was pared by 3 bases and J by 4 bases, with 13 bases between. CDR3 length equals 15 residues. As DNA, the CDR3 is TGTGCCAGTAGTATGGGGGGGCAGGGTAATCAGCCCCAGCATTTT. It specifies CASSMGGQGNQPQHF.

This clone has a handful of counts. The chain has TRBV7-2 and TRBJ2-1; D call uncertain. The length of the CDR3 is 15 residues. Trimming stripped 1 base from V and 0 bases from J, with 7 bases between. CDR1 is SGHTA, CDR2 FQGNSA, per germline. CDR3 in amino acids: CASSLVVSSYNEQFF. The CDR3 DNA reads as TGTGCCAGCAGCTTAGTAGTTAGCTCCTACAATGAGCAGTTCTTC.

The rearrangement links TRBV5-4 to TRBJ2-1; 14 bases map to TRBD2. The CDR3 covers 13 residues. Losses at the gene ends were 4 bases for V and 14 bases for J; bases not matched to a gene: 5. CDR1 is SGHNT, CDR2 YYREEE, per germline (reference sequence). The CDR3 coding sequence is TGTGCCAGCAGCGGGGGACTAGCGGGAGAAAAGTTCTTC. Its translation: CASSGGLAGEKFF.

The rearrangement joins TRBV15 to TRBJ1-4; 7 bases are shared with TRBD1. The germline V gene encodes CDR1 LNHNV and CDR2 YYDKDF (reference sequence). V lost 3 bases and J lost 0; bases outside the gene matches: 10. The CDR3 length is 18 residues. CDR3 DNA sequence: TGTGCCACCAGCAGCCCCCCGGGACAGCACCCAACTAATGAAAAACTGTTTTTT. Amino acid sequence: CATSSPPGQHPTNEKLFF.

As DNA, the CDR3 is TGTGCCAGCAGCTTGGGACTAGCGGGAGGAGGAGAGACCCAGTACTTC. Translating it yields CASSLGLAGGGETQYF. V and J are TRBV5-4 and TRBJ2-5; 13 bases match TRBD2. The V and J ends lost 0 bases and 4 bases, in that order; junction bases with no gene match: 3. Germline V gene sequence: CDR1 SGHNT, CDR2 YYREEE (reference sequence). The CDR3 contains 16 residues.

The chain joins TRBV4-3 to TRBJ2-1; 11 nucleotides align to TRBD2. The J segment lost 1 base and the V segment lost 3 bases, leaving 5 bases of the junction unmatched. This CDR3 has 17 residues. Germline assignment: CDR1 LGHNA and CDR2 YSLEER. CDR3 coding DNA: TGCGCCAGCAGCCAGGATCGACTAGCGGGGTCCTACAATGAGCAGTTCTTC. Encoded protein: CASSQDRLAGSYNEQFF.

The chain combines TRBV11-3 with TRBJ2-4, with 9 bases lining up with TRBD2. V was pared by 1 base and J by 13 bases, with 17 bases of the junction left unmatched. The V gene's germline CDR1 is SGHNT and CDR2 YENEEA. This CDR3 spans 17 amino acids. The CDR3 reads CASSLVSPPGGRAPQYF. CDR3 bases: TGTGCCAGCAGCTTAGTATCCCCGCCCGGCGGGAGGGCCCCACAGTACTTC.